This T cell receptor beta chain is from a study of T cell repertoires in cytomegalovirus infection. V was cut by 4 bases and J by 2 bases, with 14 bases left in between. In germline, CDR1 is MGHRA, CDR2 YSYEKL. The CDR3 is 15 residues long. This clonotype was detected a few times. TCRdb reanalysed the reads using MiXCR and keeps one entry per CDR3 protein. The sample has around 450,000 distinct CDR3 sequences; approximately 32% are singletons. The sequence was collected from a human donor in good health (CMV status not recorded). Some clones in this sample may be carry-over from other donors' samples. The specimen was PBMCs. This chain uses TRBV4-1 with TRBJ2-5, with no clear D. CDR3 amino acids: CASSLVMIGQETQYF. DNA for the CDR3: TGCGCCAGCAGCCTAGTAATGATTGGACAAGAGACCCAGTACTTC.